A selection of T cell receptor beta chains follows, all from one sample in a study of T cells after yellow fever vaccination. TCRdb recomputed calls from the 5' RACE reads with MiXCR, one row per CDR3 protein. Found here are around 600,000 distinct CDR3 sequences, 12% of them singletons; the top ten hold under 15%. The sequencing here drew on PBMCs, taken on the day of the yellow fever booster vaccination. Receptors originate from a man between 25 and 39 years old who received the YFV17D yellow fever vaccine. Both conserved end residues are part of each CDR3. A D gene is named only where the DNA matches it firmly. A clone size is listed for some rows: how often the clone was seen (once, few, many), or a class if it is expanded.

CDR3nt: TGTGCCAGCAGCTTGGTTACGGACCCCCGGGAGCAGTACTTC
CDR3aa: CASSLVTDPREQYF
abundance: few
j_gene: TRBJ2-7
d_gene: -
v_gene: TRBV5-5

CDR3nt: TGTGCCAGCACTATGGGCAATCAGCCCCAGCATTTT
CDR3aa: CASTMGNQPQHF
abundance: -
j_gene: TRBJ1-5
d_gene: -
v_gene: TRBV12-3/TRBV12-4

CDR3nt: TGCAGTGCTGGGCTAGCTTCCAATGAGCAGTTCTTC
CDR3aa: CSAGLASNEQFF
abundance: -
j_gene: TRBJ2-1
d_gene: -
v_gene: TRBV20-1

CDR3nt: TGTGCCAGCAGCCAAGAAGTATACTCTGGAAACACCATATATTTT
CDR3aa: CASSQEVYSGNTIYF
abundance: -
j_gene: TRBJ1-3
d_gene: -
v_gene: TRBV4-2

CDR3nt: TGCGCCAGCAGTAGACTAGCGGGAGGGCCTAATACGCAGTATTTT
CDR3aa: CASSRLAGGPNTQYF
abundance: many
j_gene: TRBJ2-3
d_gene: TRBD2
v_gene: TRBV10-2

CDR3nt: TGTGCCAGCAGCTTAGAAGCGGGAGGGAATGAGCAGTTCTTC
CDR3aa: CASSLEAGGNEQFF
abundance: -
j_gene: TRBJ2-1
d_gene: TRBD2
v_gene: TRBV13

CDR3nt: TGTGCCAGCTCCCCTCCGGGACAGGGAGCCTACGAGCAGTACTTC
CDR3aa: CASSPPGQGAYEQYF
abundance: many
j_gene: TRBJ2-7
d_gene: TRBD1
v_gene: TRBV7-8

CDR3nt: TGTGCCAGCAGTTACAAGCCGGTTGCCACAGATACGCAGTATTTT
CDR3aa: CASSYKPVATDTQYF
abundance: few
j_gene: TRBJ2-3
d_gene: -
v_gene: TRBV6-5

CDR3nt: TGTGCCAGCAGCTATGGGGAATTAAACAACTATGGCTACACCTTC
CDR3aa: CASSYGELNNYGYTF
abundance: few
j_gene: TRBJ1-2
d_gene: -
v_gene: TRBV7-9

CDR3nt: TGTGCCACCAAGGGACAGGTCTACGAGCAGTACTTC
CDR3aa: CATKGQVYEQYF
abundance: few
j_gene: TRBJ2-7
d_gene: TRBD1
v_gene: TRBV28

CDR3nt: TGTGCCAGCAGCGCAGCCACAAATCGTCGAACCGGGGAGCTGTTTTTT
CDR3aa: CASSAATNRRTGELFF
abundance: -
j_gene: TRBJ2-2
d_gene: -
v_gene: TRBV9

CDR3nt: TGCGCCAGCAGCCAAGGAGGAAGCGGGAGGCCAATAGACTCCTACGAGCAGTACTTC
CDR3aa: CASSQGGSGRPIDSYEQYF
abundance: -
j_gene: TRBJ2-7
d_gene: TRBD2
v_gene: TRBV4-3

CDR3nt: TGCAGTGCTAGGCAGGGGCAGCGAACTGAAGCTTTCTTT
CDR3aa: CSARQGQRTEAFF
abundance: -
j_gene: TRBJ1-1
d_gene: -
v_gene: TRBV20-1

CDR3nt: TGTGCCAGCAGTTTCGGACAGCCTCCCTACGAGCAGTACTTC
CDR3aa: CASSFGQPPYEQYF
abundance: many
j_gene: TRBJ2-7
d_gene: -
v_gene: TRBV12-3/TRBV12-4

CDR3nt: TGCAGTGCTAGAGATCCTCGGACAGGGACCTCCTACAATGAGCAGTTCTTC
CDR3aa: CSARDPRTGTSYNEQFF
abundance: -
j_gene: TRBJ2-1
d_gene: TRBD1
v_gene: TRBV20-1

CDR3nt: TGTGCCAGCAACTCAGGGGGCCTGATGAGCTCTGGAAACACCATATATTTT
CDR3aa: CASNSGGLMSSGNTIYF
abundance: few
j_gene: TRBJ1-3
d_gene: TRBD1
v_gene: TRBV7-9

CDR3nt: TGTGCCAGCAGCCTAAGTCGGGACAGGGACACCGGGGAGCTGTTTTTT
CDR3aa: CASSLSRDRDTGELFF
abundance: few
j_gene: TRBJ2-2
d_gene: TRBD1
v_gene: TRBV3-1

CDR3nt: TGTGCCAGTAGTACCCGGTATGCGCAGTATTTT
CDR3aa: CASSTRYAQYF
abundance: -
j_gene: TRBJ2-3
d_gene: -
v_gene: TRBV19

CDR3nt: TGTGCCACCAGCACCCGCGGGGGGGGCGCAACCGGGGAGCTGTTTTTT
CDR3aa: CATSTRGGGATGELFF
abundance: many
j_gene: TRBJ2-2
d_gene: TRBD2
v_gene: TRBV15

CDR3nt: TGTGCCAGCATCAAAAGGACAGGGCCTTACACCATATATTTT
CDR3aa: CASIKRTGPYTIYF
abundance: few
j_gene: TRBJ1-3
d_gene: TRBD1
v_gene: TRBV6-1

CDR3nt: TGTGCCAGCAGCTTTGGCGGAGGGAACACTGAAGCTTTCTTT
CDR3aa: CASSFGGGNTEAFF
abundance: many
j_gene: TRBJ1-1
d_gene: -
v_gene: TRBV5-5

CDR3nt: TGCGCCAGCAGCTTTCAACTAGCGGGAGTGGCAGATACGCAGTATTTT
CDR3aa: CASSFQLAGVADTQYF
abundance: -
j_gene: TRBJ2-3
d_gene: TRBD2
v_gene: TRBV5-1

CDR3nt: TGTGCCAGCACCCCGGGACAGATCACACGCGAGCAGTACTTC
CDR3aa: CASTPGQITREQYF
abundance: many
j_gene: TRBJ2-7
d_gene: TRBD1
v_gene: TRBV6-2/TRBV6-3

CDR3nt: TGTGCCAGCACCCTGGCTAGGTCGGCAGATACGCAGTATTTT
CDR3aa: CASTLARSADTQYF
abundance: once
j_gene: TRBJ2-3
d_gene: -
v_gene: TRBV12-3/TRBV12-4

CDR3nt: TGCAGTGCTAGACTACCGAGCTCCTACGAGCAGTACTTC
CDR3aa: CSARLPSSYEQYF
abundance: -
j_gene: TRBJ2-7
d_gene: -
v_gene: TRBV20-1

CDR3nt: TGTGCCAGCAGCCCACGGACTAGCGGAAACACAGATACGCAGTATTTT
CDR3aa: CASSPRTSGNTDTQYF
abundance: few
j_gene: TRBJ2-3
d_gene: TRBD2
v_gene: TRBV7-9

CDR3nt: TGTGCCAGCAGCTTACAGGGGATCGGCAATCAGCCCCAGCATTTT
CDR3aa: CASSLQGIGNQPQHF
abundance: -
j_gene: TRBJ1-5
d_gene: -
v_gene: TRBV7-2

CDR3nt: TGCGCCAGCAGCTTGGACCCCGAGGTCGAGCAGTACTTC
CDR3aa: CASSLDPEVEQYF
abundance: few
j_gene: TRBJ2-7
d_gene: -
v_gene: TRBV5-1

CDR3nt: TGCAGCGTTGAAAAGGACAGGGGAGGTGGAGAGACCCAGTACTTC
CDR3aa: CSVEKDRGGGETQYF
abundance: few
j_gene: TRBJ2-5
d_gene: TRBD1
v_gene: TRBV29-1

CDR3nt: TGCAGTGCTAAGCTCTTCAGCGGGGGCTACACCTTC
CDR3aa: CSAKLFSGGYTF
abundance: few
j_gene: TRBJ1-2
d_gene: -
v_gene: TRBV20-1

CDR3nt: TGCGCCAGCAGCCGCATCGGGGGGGCAACTGAAGCTTTCTTT
CDR3aa: CASSRIGGATEAFF
abundance: few
j_gene: TRBJ1-1
d_gene: -
v_gene: TRBV4-3

CDR3nt: TGTGCCACCAGTGATTTGAGGGGGACCGGGGAGCTGTTTTTT
CDR3aa: CATSDLRGTGELFF
abundance: few
j_gene: TRBJ2-2
d_gene: -
v_gene: TRBV24-1

CDR3nt: TGTGCCAGCAGCCCGCAGGGGCAGAACGGGGAGCTGTTTTTT
CDR3aa: CASSPQGQNGELFF
abundance: few
j_gene: TRBJ2-2
d_gene: -
v_gene: TRBV27

CDR3nt: TGTGCCAGCAGCTTCGGAGCGGTCAATGAGCAGTTCTTC
CDR3aa: CASSFGAVNEQFF
abundance: few
j_gene: TRBJ2-1
d_gene: -
v_gene: TRBV5-6

CDR3nt: TGTGCCAGTAGCTCCGGGACAGGGCTCGACTATGGCTACACCTTC
CDR3aa: CASSSGTGLDYGYTF
abundance: few
j_gene: TRBJ1-2
d_gene: TRBD1
v_gene: TRBV19

CDR3nt: TGTGCCTGGAGTAGGACATCAGAGACCCAGTACTTC
CDR3aa: CAWSRTSETQYF
abundance: few
j_gene: TRBJ2-5
d_gene: -
v_gene: TRBV30

CDR3nt: TGTGCCAGCAGACAGCTCAGGGGTGAGCAGTTCTTC
CDR3aa: CASRQLRGEQFF
abundance: few
j_gene: TRBJ2-1
d_gene: -
v_gene: TRBV6-5

CDR3nt: TGTGCCAGCAGCTGGGGCGGGGCGGGGACAGATACGCAGTATTTT
CDR3aa: CASSWGGAGTDTQYF
abundance: few
j_gene: TRBJ2-3
d_gene: -
v_gene: TRBV7-8

CDR3nt: TGCAGTGCAGGAGCGGGAGGCATCTACGAGCAGTACTTC
CDR3aa: CSAGAGGIYEQYF
abundance: -
j_gene: TRBJ2-7
d_gene: TRBD2
v_gene: TRBV20-1

CDR3nt: TGTGCCAGCTCACCACCCGAAACTAGCGGCACAGATACGCAGTATTTT
CDR3aa: CASSPPETSGTDTQYF
abundance: -
j_gene: TRBJ2-3
d_gene: TRBD2
v_gene: TRBV18

CDR3nt: TGTGCCAGCAGCGCCGTCTCTTCCTCGGGTGAAAAACTGTTTTTT
CDR3aa: CASSAVSSSGEKLFF
abundance: few
j_gene: TRBJ1-4
d_gene: -
v_gene: TRBV7-2

CDR3nt: TGCGCCAGCAGCTTCTCTCCAGGACAGGGCTACGAGCAGTACTTC
CDR3aa: CASSFSPGQGYEQYF
abundance: -
j_gene: TRBJ2-7
d_gene: TRBD1
v_gene: TRBV5-1

CDR3nt: TGTGCCACCAGTGACTCCGGCGAGACCCAGTACTTC
CDR3aa: CATSDSGETQYF
abundance: -
j_gene: TRBJ2-5
d_gene: -
v_gene: TRBV24-1

CDR3nt: TGTGCCAGCAGCTTATCGGCGGGAGGGGGGATCTACGAGCAGTACTTC
CDR3aa: CASSLSAGGGIYEQYF
abundance: few
j_gene: TRBJ2-7
d_gene: TRBD2
v_gene: TRBV7-2

CDR3nt: TGTGCCAGCAGTGCCCACAGGACAGGGCCCGGGGAGCTGTTTTTT
CDR3aa: CASSAHRTGPGELFF
abundance: few
j_gene: TRBJ2-2
d_gene: TRBD1
v_gene: TRBV6-2/TRBV6-3

CDR3nt: TGCGCCAGCAGCCAAGATCCGACCACGGGACAGGTTTTGACCGGGGAGCTGTTTTTT
CDR3aa: CASSQDPTTGQVLTGELFF
abundance: few
j_gene: TRBJ2-2
d_gene: TRBD1
v_gene: TRBV4-3

CDR3nt: TGTGCCAGCAGCGGATACAGGGCTGCTGGGGCCAACGTCCTGACTTTC
CDR3aa: CASSGYRAAGANVLTF
abundance: -
j_gene: TRBJ2-6
d_gene: -
v_gene: TRBV11-2

CDR3nt: TGTGCCAGCATGGAAAGCTACGAGCAGTACTTC
CDR3aa: CASMESYEQYF
abundance: many
j_gene: TRBJ2-7
d_gene: -
v_gene: TRBV25-1